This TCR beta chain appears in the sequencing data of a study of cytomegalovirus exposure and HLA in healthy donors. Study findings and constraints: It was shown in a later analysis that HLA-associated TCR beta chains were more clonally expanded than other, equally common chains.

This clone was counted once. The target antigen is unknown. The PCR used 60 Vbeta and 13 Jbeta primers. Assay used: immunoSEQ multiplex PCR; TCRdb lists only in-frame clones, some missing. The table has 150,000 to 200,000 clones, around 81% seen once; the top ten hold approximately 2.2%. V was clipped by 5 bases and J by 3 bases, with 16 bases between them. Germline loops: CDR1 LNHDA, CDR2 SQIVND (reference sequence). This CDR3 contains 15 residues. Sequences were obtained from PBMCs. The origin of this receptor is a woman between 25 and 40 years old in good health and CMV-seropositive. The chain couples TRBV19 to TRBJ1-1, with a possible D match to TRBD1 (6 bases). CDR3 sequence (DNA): TGTGCCAGTAGTTCCAACAGGGTATCGGACACTGAAGCTTTCTTT. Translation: CASSSNRVSDTEAFF. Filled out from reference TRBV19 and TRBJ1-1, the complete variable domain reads DGGITQSPKYLFRKEGQNVTLSCEQNLNHDAMYWYRQDPGQGLRLIYYSQIVNDFQKGDIAEGYSVSREKKESFPLTVTSAQKNPTAFYLCASSSNRVSDTEAFFGQGTRLTVV.